What follows are 21 T cell receptor beta chains derived from one specimen sequenced in a study of control samples from healthy donors and cancer patients. Method: immunoSEQ multiplex PCR; TCRdb's copy keeps in-frame clones and lacks some. This table holds 100,000 to 150,000 clones, 80% to 95% found once. The sample consisted of blood. The receptor set was obtained from a man aged 18 to 30 in good health.

The V and J genes are TRBV30 and TRBJ1-1; 9 positions match TRBD1. V dropped 3 bases and J dropped 6; count of bases not matched to a gene: 8. The germline V gene encodes CDR1 GTSNPN and CDR2 SVGIG (reference sequence). The CDR3 loop spans 14 amino acids. The CDR3 bases are TGTGCCTGGAGGGAGACAGGGGGATCTTCTGAAGCTTTCTTT. Translating it yields CAWRETGGSSEAFF.

The chain employs TRBV7-2 and TRBJ2-1; 7 bases fit TRBD2. Per germline, CDR1 SGHTA and CDR2 FQGNSA. The trim removed 5 bases at V and 0 bases at J, leaving 10 bases unmatched. The CDR3 totals 17 residues. The CDR3 loop reads CASSPRGGGSSYNEQFF. The DNA of the CDR3 is TGTGCCAGCAGCCCCCGGGGAGGCGGGAGCTCCTACAATGAGCAGTTCTTC.

The chain employs TRBV6-2 or TRBV6-3 and TRBJ1-1; D is perhaps TRBD1 (6 bases). The ends were cut back, 4 bases at V and 7 bases at J, with 10 bases in the middle. Germline CDR1 and CDR2: MNHEY and SVGEGT. The CDR3 consists of 12 residues. DNA of the CDR3: TGTGCCAGCAGTTCGCAGGGGATTGAAGCTTTCTTT. The encoded protein is CASSSQGIEAFF.

This clone was seen a single time. The chain couples TRBV21-1 to TRBJ1-4. TRBV21-1 is noted as a pseudogene. The CDR3 has 15 amino acids. CDR3 region: CASSKGAATNEKLFF. The DNA for the CDR3 is TGTGCCAGCAGCAAAGGCGCCGCAACTAATGAAAAACTGTTTTTT.

The V and J genes are TRBV1 and TRBJ2-7. TRBV1 is listed as a pseudogene. The CDR3 contains 13 residues. CDR3 sequence reads: CTSSYLGDYEQYF. In nucleotides, the CDR3 is TGCACCAGCAGCTATCTGGGGGACTACGAGCAGTACTTC.

This chain links TRBV4-3 with TRBJ2-1, with 7 nucleotides matching TRBD2. In germline, CDR1 is LGHNA, CDR2 YSLEER. CDR3 size: 15 residues. V shed 0 bases, J shed 8 bases, and the junction held 7 bases outside the gene matches. CDR3 loop: CASSQDSLAGDEQFF. DNA for the CDR3: TGCGCCAGCAGCCAAGATAGTTTGGCGGGAGATGAGCAGTTCTTC.

The chain has TRBV3-1 (or the pseudogene TRBV3-2) and TRBJ2-2, with 7 bases matching TRBD1. V gave up 8 bases and J gave up 4 bases; unmatched junction bases: 4. Germline loops: CDR1 LGHDT, CDR2 YNNKEL (reference sequence). There are 13 residues in the CDR3. In nucleotides, the CDR3 is TGTGCCAGCCGACAGGGAAGCACCGGGGAGCTGTTTTTT. Translated, it gives CASRQGSTGELFF.

The gene calls are TRBV30 and TRBJ1-2; D ambiguous. Germline V gives CDR1 GTSNPN, CDR2 SVGIG (reference sequence). V lost 4 bases and J 10 bases, leaving 13 bases between the germline ends. This CDR3 spans 11 amino acids. CDR3 in amino acids: CAWNKDSAYTF. Written as DNA, the CDR3 is TGTGCCTGGAACAAGGATAGTGCCTACACCTTC. The variable domain in full, completed from reference TRBV30 and TRBJ1-2, reads SQTIHQWPATLVQPVGSPLSLECTVEGTSNPNLYWYRQAAGRGLQLLFYSVGIGQISSEVPQNLSASRPQDRQFILSSKKLLLSDSGFYLCAWNKDSAYTFGSGTRLTVV.

The genes are TRBV4-1 and TRBJ2-5; D ambiguous. The CDR3 has 13 residues. Germline V CDR1 and CDR2: MGHRA, YSYEKL. Trimming removed 1 base from V and 3 bases from J, with 6 bases in between. CDR3 sequence reads: CASSQGAEETQYF. CDR3 nucleotide sequence: TGCGCCAGCAGCCAAGGAGCAGAAGAGACCCAGTACTTC.

The chain has TRBV5-1 and TRBJ1-1; D remains ambiguous. Germline CDR1 reads SGHRS; CDR2 reads YFSETQ. The CDR3 totals 13 residues. V was trimmed by 0 bases and J by 1 base, leaving 4 bases between them. CDR3 sequence reads: CASSLGKNTEAFF. CDR3 nucleotides: TGCGCCAGCAGCTTGGGGAAGAACACTGAAGCTTTCTTT.

The J gene is TRBJ2-1, the V gene TRBV12-5; D is unclear. From germline, CDR1 is LGHNT and CDR2 FRNRAP. The CDR3 is 12 residues long. V gave up 7 bases and J gave up 4 bases, with 8 bases separating them. CDR3 loop: CASAITYNEQFF. The CDR3 DNA follows: TGTGCTAGTGCCATCACGTACAATGAGCAGTTCTTC.

This rearrangement joins TRBV7-6 to TRBJ2-1, with a tentative D call TRBD1 (5 bases). V dropped 1 base and J dropped 0 bases, with 10 bases sitting between them. CDR1 is SGHVS and CDR2 is FNYEAQ in the germline V gene. The CDR3 totals 16 residues. The CDR3 region is CASSLGQTSSYNEQFF. CDR3 nucleotides: TGTGCCAGCAGCTTAGGACAGACGAGCTCCTACAATGAGCAGTTCTTC.

J is TRBJ1-4 and V is TRBV11-3; D may be TRBD1 (5 bases). The ends were cut back, 0 bases at V and 0 bases at J, with 8 bases in the middle. CDR1 is SGHNT and CDR2 is YENEEA in the germline V gene. The CDR3 extends over 16 amino acids. Here the CDR3 reads CASSLETAATNEKLFF. In DNA form, the CDR3 reads TGTGCCAGCAGCTTAGAGACAGCTGCAACTAATGAAAAACTGTTTTTT.

The gene calls are TRBV3-1 (or the pseudogene TRBV3-2) and TRBJ1-2; possible D gene TRBD1, 5 bases. The V and J ends lost 2 bases and 1 base respectively, with 11 bases between them. Germline V gives CDR1 LGHDT, CDR2 YNNKEL (reference sequence). The CDR3 extends over 15 amino acids. The CDR3 protein is CASSQLGTGNYGYTF. As DNA, the CDR3 is TGTGCCAGCAGCCAATTGGGGACGGGTAACTATGGCTACACCTTC.

This chain connects TRBV2 to TRBJ1-5; tentatively, D is TRBD1 (5 bases). Germline V CDR1 and CDR2: SNHLY, FYNNEI. The CDR3 is 13 amino acids. V was trimmed by 6 bases and J by 5 bases, leaving 11 bases between them. The CDR3 is CASRGVGDQPQHF. The CDR3 DNA follows: TGTGCCAGCAGGGGGGTGGGGGATCAGCCCCAGCATTTT.

The chain couples TRBV13 to TRBJ2-7; D may be TRBD2 (6 bases). V lost 5 bases, J lost 3 bases, and 11 bases lay in between. CDR1 and CDR2 from the germline V gene are PRHDT and FYEKMQ (reference sequence). The CDR3 covers 13 residues. CDR3 sequence: CASSRGDNYEQYV. CDR3 nucleotide sequence: TGTGCCAGCAGCCGCGGGGATAACTACGAGCAGTACGTC.

This clone showed up just once. The rearrangement links TRBV9 to TRBJ1-3, with a tentative D call TRBD1 (6 bases). The V and J ends lost 4 bases and 2 bases respectively, with 13 bases between them. CDR1 SGDLS and CDR2 YYNGEE come from the germline V gene. The CDR3 totals 15 residues. CDR3 nucleotides: TGTGCCAGCAGCCTAGCTACAGGGCCTGGAAACACCATATATTTT. This gives the protein CASSLATGPGNTIYF.

This clone was found once. The V and J genes are TRBV7-3 and TRBJ2-3; D remains unclear. Trimming shortened V by 4 bases and J by 2 bases, and 7 bases separated the two germline ends. The CDR3 loop spans 13 amino acids. CDR1 and CDR2 from the germline V gene are SGHTA and FQGTGA. The CDR3 nucleotides read TGTGCCAGCAGCTCATACTCCACAGATACGCAGTATTTT. Protein product: CASSSYSTDTQYF.

The CDR3 nucleotides read TGCGCCAGCAGCCAAGTTCCCGGACAGGGGTTCTACGAGCAGTACTTC. Amino acid sequence: CASSQVPGQGFYEQYF. The chain uses TRBV4-1 and TRBJ2-7, with 9 bases lining up with TRBD1. Germline lookup yields CDR1 MGHRA and CDR2 YSYEKL. CDR3 length: 16 residues. The J segment lost 3 bases and the V segment lost 1 base, leaving 7 bases of the junction unmatched.

The chain combines TRBV10-3 with TRBJ1-1; tentatively, D is TRBD1 (6 bases). V was clipped by 1 base and J by 7 bases, with 13 bases between them. The CDR3 loop spans 14 amino acids. Germline V gene lookup returns CDR1 ENHRY and CDR2 SYGVKD. The CDR3 loop is CAISELNRDNEAFF. DNA of the CDR3: TGTGCCATCAGTGAGTTAAACAGGGATAATGAAGCTTTCTTT.

V is TRBV7-9 and J is TRBJ2-1; 7 bases agree with TRBD2. V lost 2 bases and J lost 6; bases outside the gene matches: 7. CDR1 and CDR2 (germline): SEHNR, FQNEAQ (reference sequence). The CDR3 is 15 residues long. This CDR3 is CASSLNRGSSNEQFF. For the CDR3, the DNA is TGTGCCAGCAGCTTAAACCGCGGGAGTAGCAATGAGCAGTTCTTC.